There are many counts of the clone carrying this T cell receptor (beta chain). Its antigen is still unknown. The data were obtained in a study of T-cell memory formation after mild COVID-19. Study at large: Largely donor-specific TCR clusters were found.

General study findings and limits: Nothing showed for sure that second-wave clones peaking on day 37 were SARS-CoV-2 specific.

MiXCR was run by TCRdb on the 5' RACE reads, yielding one entry per CDR3 protein. The table records more than 70,000 distinct CDR3 sequences, roughly 13% of them present only once. With 5 bases removed from V and 4 bases from J, the gap between germline ends came to 8 bases. Germline lookup yields CDR1 LNHNV and CDR2 YYDKDF (reference sequence). The CDR3 contains 12 residues. The material sequenced was PBMCs or a T cell subset sorted from them (not recorded which). The chain carries TRBV15 and TRBJ2-5, with no clear D. The TCR was taken from an adult woman who had mild COVID-19 (a few samples of this study predate the infection). Cell type and time point are not known. The CDR3 DNA sequence: TGTGCCACCAGCGTTGACTTAGAGACCCAGTACTTC. It specifies CATSVDLETQYF.